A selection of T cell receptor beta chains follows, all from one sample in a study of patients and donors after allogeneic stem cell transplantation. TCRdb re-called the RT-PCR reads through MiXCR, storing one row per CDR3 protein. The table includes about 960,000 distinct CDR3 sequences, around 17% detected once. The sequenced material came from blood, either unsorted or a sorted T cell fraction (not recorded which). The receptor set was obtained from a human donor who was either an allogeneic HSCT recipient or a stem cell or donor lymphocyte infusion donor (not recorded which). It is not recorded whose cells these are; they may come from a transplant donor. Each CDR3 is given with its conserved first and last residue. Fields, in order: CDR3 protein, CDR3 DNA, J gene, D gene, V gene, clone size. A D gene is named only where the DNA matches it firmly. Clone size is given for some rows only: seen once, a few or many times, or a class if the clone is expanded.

CASSLKQGTYGYTF TGTGCCAGCAGCCTCAAACAGGGTACCTATGGCTACACCTTC TRBJ1-2 NA TRBV3-1 NA
CASSLEGTGDWETQYF TGCGCCAGCAGCTTGGAAGGGACAGGGGATTGGGAGACCCAGTACTTC TRBJ2-5 TRBD1 TRBV5-1 few
CASSAGRPGTGELFF TGCGCCAGCAGCGCCGGGAGGCCAGGCACCGGGGAGCTGTTTTTT TRBJ2-2 TRBD2 TRBV5-1 NA
CASSLEGGAQYF TGTGCCAGCAGTTTAGAGGGTGGGGCTCAGTACTTC TRBJ2-4 NA TRBV12-3/TRBV12-4 many
CSVVAGADTQYF TGCAGCGTTGTAGCGGGGGCAGATACGCAGTATTTT TRBJ2-3 TRBD2 TRBV29-1 many
CASSLVSQSNYGYTF TGTGCCAGCAGCTTGGTTTCTCAGTCCAACTATGGCTACACCTTC TRBJ1-2 NA TRBV5-6 few
CASSALAGDNEQFF TGTGCCAGCAGCGCCCTAGCGGGAGACAATGAGCAGTTCTTC TRBJ2-1 TRBD2 TRBV7-2 few
CSGTDIAREQYF TGCAGCGGAACCGACATTGCTCGGGAGCAGTACTTC TRBJ2-7 NA TRBV29-1 NA
CSAWSLNTGELFF TGCAGTGCTTGGAGTTTGAACACCGGGGAGCTGTTTTTT TRBJ2-2 NA TRBV20-1 NA
CASSLCCPGTGGEKLFF TGTGCCAGCAGCTTATGTTGCCCCGGGACAGGGGGCGAAAAACTGTTTTTT TRBJ1-4 TRBD1 TRBV7-3 few
CASSPTRETGETQYF TGTGCCAGCTCACCTACAAGGGAAACCGGAGAGACCCAGTACTTC TRBJ2-5 NA TRBV18 few
CASSLDGSPTDTQYF TGTGCCAGCAGCTTAGACGGGAGTCCCACAGATACGCAGTATTTT TRBJ2-3 NA TRBV7-9 few
CASSLSVGPEVFF TGTGCCAGCAGTTTATCGGTGGGTCCCGAGGTGTTCTTC TRBJ2-1 NA TRBV27 few
CAISDYAYEQYF TGTGCCATCAGTGATTACGCCTACGAGCAGTACTTC TRBJ2-7 NA TRBV10-3 few
CASSDPGQGDYEQYF TGCGCCAGCAGCGACCCCGGACAGGGTGACTACGAGCAGTACTTC TRBJ2-7 TRBD1 TRBV5-1 few
CASSFLNQNGNYGYTF TGTGCCAGCAGTTTCCTGAATCAAAACGGGAACTATGGCTACACCTTC TRBJ1-2 NA TRBV12-3/TRBV12-4 few
CSARDLGQGFHHEQYF TGCAGTGCTAGAGATTTGGGGCAGGGATTTCACCACGAGCAGTACTTC TRBJ2-7 NA TRBV20-1 few
CASSPTGTLSGELFF TGCGCCAGCAGCCCGACCGGGACTCTCTCCGGGGAGCTGTTTTTT TRBJ2-2 NA TRBV4-3 NA
CASSFHHGQPEAFF TGTGCCAGCAGTTTCCACCACGGGCAGCCTGAAGCTTTCTTT TRBJ1-1 NA TRBV12-3/TRBV12-4 NA
CASSPYRDSSYEQYF TGTGCCAGCAGTCCCTACAGGGACTCCTCCTACGAGCAGTACTTC TRBJ2-7 NA TRBV12-3/TRBV12-4 NA
CASSSYGGSTDEQYF TGTGCCAGCAGCTCATATGGGGGGAGTACCGACGAGCAGTACTTC TRBJ2-7 NA TRBV11-3 NA
CASSPPKVRVAKNIQYF TGTGCCAGCAGCCCCCCGAAGGTCCGGGTAGCCAAAAACATTCAGTACTTC TRBJ2-4 NA TRBV11-2 NA
CASSWGVSKNIQYF TGTGCCAGCAGCTGGGGGGTGTCCAAAAACATTCAGTACTTC TRBJ2-4 NA TRBV11-3 NA
CASRLGQTQYF TGTGCCAGCAGGTTGGGACAGACCCAGTACTTC TRBJ2-5 NA TRBV6-5 NA
CAISEAPILGQTSDQPQHF TGTGCCATCAGTGAGGCACCCATATTGGGACAGACTTCGGACCAGCCCCAGCATTTT TRBJ1-5 TRBD1 TRBV10-3 many
CASSLRSGQAYGYTF TGTGCCAGCAGCTTGAGGTCCGGACAGGCCTATGGCTACACCTTC TRBJ1-2 TRBD1 TRBV5-6 few
CASSSAGANEKLFF TGTGCCAGCAGCTCAGCAGGTGCTAATGAAAAACTGTTTTTT TRBJ1-4 NA TRBV7-9 NA
CASSLRGQGMNTEAFF TGTGCCAGCAGCCTACGGGGACAGGGGATGAACACTGAAGCTTTCTTT TRBJ1-1 TRBD1 TRBV11-2 NA
CASSRRGGGLSGNTIYF TGTGCCAGCAGCCGACGAGGAGGGGGCCTCTCTGGAAACACCATATATTTT TRBJ1-3 TRBD1 TRBV6-1 NA
CASSWTSAPTQYF TGTGCCAGCAGTTGGACTAGCGCCCCTACGCAGTATTTT TRBJ2-3 TRBD2 TRBV12-3/TRBV12-4 few
CASSLADTLDTQYF TGTGCCAGCAGTTTAGCCGACACCCTAGATACGCAGTATTTT TRBJ2-3 NA TRBV12-3/TRBV12-4 few
CASSLSITGGNSPLHF TGTGCCAGCAGTTTATCCATCACAGGAGGGAATTCACCCCTCCACTTT TRBJ1-6 NA TRBV27 many
CASSSPGRIGSYEQYF TGTGCCAGCAGCTCCCCGGGACGGATAGGCTCCTACGAGCAGTACTTC TRBJ2-7 NA TRBV7-9 NA
CASSPLLPAGTTKQYF TGTGCCAGCAGTCCACTCCTCCCCGCCGGGACAACTAAGCAGTACTTC TRBJ2-7 NA TRBV27 few
CASSATGRGTGELFF TGTGCCAGTAGTGCCACCGGAAGAGGGACCGGGGAGCTGTTTTTT TRBJ2-2 NA TRBV19 once
CATSRGAGFGTGNTEAFF TGTGCCACCAGCAGAGGGGCGGGCTTTGGGACGGGGAACACTGAAGCTTTCTTT TRBJ1-1 NA TRBV15 NA
CSATDSSYEQYF TGCAGTGCCACTGACTCCTCCTACGAGCAGTACTTC TRBJ2-7 NA TRBV20-1 many
CASRADRVVSYEQYF TGTGCCAGCAGGGCCGACAGGGTAGTATCCTACGAGCAGTACTTC TRBJ2-7 TRBD1 TRBV25-1 few